This TCR beta chain is from a study of CD8 T cells in Susac syndrome. TEMRA cells were enriched by FACS, and CD4+ and CD8+ T cells were negatively isolated. RNA in amounts of roughly 0.5 to 1 ug was reverse transcribed with random hexamers. Multiplex immunoSEQ PCR targeted 54 Vbeta and 13 Jbeta TCR beta segments. TCRdb used MiXCR to reprocess the immunoSEQ multiplex PCR reads, holding one entry per CDR3 protein. In the table there are 50,000 to 60,000 distinct CDR3 sequences, over 85% of which are singletons. V was trimmed by 2 bases and J by 3 bases, leaving 8 bases between them. In germline, CDR1 is SGHAT, CDR2 FQNNGV. The CDR3 runs to 13 residues.

The clonotype was recovered from a human donor in good health. This chain joins TRBV11-2 and TRBJ2-7; the D is unclear. The sequenced sample consisted of CD8+ T cells from PBMCs. CDR3 protein: CASSLKVGYEQYF. As DNA, the CDR3 is TGTGCCAGCAGCTTAAAGGTTGGCTACGAGCAGTACTTC.